The rows below give T cell receptor beta chains drawn from one sample of a study of shared clonotypes between healthy human individuals. Profiled with immunoSEQ multiplex PCR; TCRdb holds only in-frame clones, not every one. The data hold about 2 million clones, with approximately 95% observed a single time. Source material: naive CD4+ T cells sorted from blood. These receptors originate from a man aged 18 to 29 in good health. CDR3s leave out the opening cysteine and the closing phenylalanine or tryptophan. D genes are given only for firm matches.

J,D,V,CDR3
TRBJ2-3,TRBD2,TRBV11-2,ASSWTSGGRPTDTQY
TRBJ2-1,.,TRBV30,AWRANGRPGVDEQF
TRBJ1-1,.,TRBV10-3,ASYGGYGEAF
TRBJ1-3,.,TRBV11-2,ASSSEAGNTIY
TRBJ2-1,.,TRBV6-5,ASPFGTGDEQF
TRBJ2-3,.,TRBV7-7,ASSLGQGRTDTQY
TRBJ1-5,TRBD1,TRBV6-5,ASSYSGQGSNQPQH
TRBJ2-3,TRBD2,TRBV11-3,ASSPTVSGGIGDTQY
TRBJ1-1,TRBD1,TRBV7-9,ASSFRGTGNTEAF
TRBJ2-7,TRBD2,TRBV7-2,ASSFLAGAVEQY
TRBJ1-1,.,TRBV7-9,ASSLEGAPGAF
TRBJ2-7,.,TRBV5-1,ASSLRDSTYEQY
TRBJ1-6,.,TRBV7-2,ASSSAGTNNSPLH
TRBJ2-1,TRBD2,TRBV6-1,ASSAWAYSGSGNEQF